The 27 T cell receptor beta chains below all came from one sample that was sequenced in a study of T cell responses to AZD1222 COVID-19 vaccine. The data were produced by immunoSEQ multiplex PCR, yet TCRdb's version contains in-frame clones alone and is incomplete. This table has fewer than 150,000 clones, around 88% appearing once. Sample: peripheral blood, taken on day 0 of AZD1222 vaccination. Receptors were obtained from an adult in good health.

V gene TRBV6-4 combines with J gene TRBJ2-1; D possibly uses TRBD1 or TRBD2 (5 bases each). V was trimmed by 5 bases and J by 4 bases, leaving 15 bases between them. The V gene's germline CDR1 is MRHNA and CDR2 SNTAGT. This CDR3 contains 15 residues. CDR3 sequence reads: CASSPQRGPYNEQFF. CDR3 DNA sequence: TGTGCCAGCAGTCCGCAAAGGGGACCTTACAATGAGCAGTTCTTC.

The rearrangement uses TRBV5-1 and TRBJ2-1; TRBD1 aligns across 9 bases. Germline V gene lookup returns CDR1 SGHRS and CDR2 YFSETQ. The V gene end was trimmed by 5 bases and the J gene end by 0 bases; junction bases not matched to a gene: 3. This CDR3 comprises 15 residues. The CDR3 DNA follows: TGCGCCAGCAGTTCGACAGGGGGCTCCTACAATGAGCAGTTCTTC. Translation gives CASSSTGGSYNEQFF.

The V call is TRBV5-6, the J call TRBJ2-2; 9 bases fit TRBD1. The CDR3 loop spans 15 amino acids. V lost 3 bases, J lost 5 bases, and 5 bases stayed unmatched. Per the germline V gene, CDR1 is SGHDT and CDR2 is YYEEEE. Here the CDR3 reads CASSWGTGRTGELFF. The CDR3 nucleotides read TGTGCCAGCAGCTGGGGGACAGGGCGAACCGGGGAGCTGTTTTTT.

The gene calls are TRBV18 and TRBJ2-4, with 11 bases fitting TRBD2. Germline CDR1 is KGHSH and CDR2 is LQKENI. The V gene end was trimmed by 0 bases and the J gene end by 6 bases; junction bases not matched to a gene: 4. This CDR3 has 16 residues. CDR3 in amino acids: CASSPPLAGAGNIQYF. CDR3 nucleotides: TGTGCCAGCTCACCACCACTAGCGGGGGCGGGAAACATTCAGTACTTC.

This clone was counted a few times. As DNA, the CDR3 is TGTGCCATCAGTGATGGGCAGGGGAATAATTCACCCCTCCACTTT. Its translation: CAISDGQGNNSPLHF. The rearrangement uses TRBV10-3 and TRBJ1-6; weak D call: TRBD1 (6 bases). From germline, CDR1 is ENHRY and CDR2 SYGVKD. V was clipped by 3 bases and J by 5 bases, with 11 bases between them. This CDR3 contains 15 residues.

This clone appeared once. The chain has TRBV6-5 and TRBJ1-2; a possible D gene is TRBD1 (6 bases). In germline, CDR1 is MNHEY, CDR2 SVGAGI. The CDR3 has 15 residues. V was shortened by 7 bases and J by 3 bases, with 18 bases between the two germline ends. CDR3 in amino acids: CASTFLQGGDYGYTF. Here the CDR3 DNA reads TGTGCCAGCACCTTTTTACAGGGAGGGGACTATGGCTACACCTTC.

This chain links TRBV24-1 with TRBJ2-2, with D maybe TRBD1 (6 bases). V lost 2 bases to trimming and J lost 11 bases, with 11 bases between them. The CDR3 length is 13 residues. Germline CDR1 reads KGHDR; CDR2 reads SFDVKD. CDR3 sequence: CATSDSDRTELFF. CDR3 nucleotides: TGTGCCACCAGTGATTCCGACAGGACTGAGCTGTTTTTT.

The chain links TRBV15 to TRBJ2-1; TRBD1 matches at 9 bases. The CDR3 has 15 residues. The V gene's germline CDR1 is LNHNV and CDR2 YYDKDF (reference sequence). Trimming removed 5 bases from V and 2 bases from J; junction bases left unmatched: 4. The CDR3 DNA sequence: TGTGCCACCAGCGCGGGACAGGGACCCTACAATGAGCAGTTCTTC. This encodes CATSAGQGPYNEQFF.

CDR3 amino acids: CASSYLGDRGLNEQFF. The CDR3 DNA sequence: TGTGCCAGTAGTTATTTGGGGGACAGGGGATTGAATGAGCAGTTCTTC. The chain is built from TRBV19 and TRBJ2-1; 10 positions match TRBD1. Losses at the gene ends were 5 bases for V and 7 bases for J; bases not matched to a gene: 11. The CDR3 is 16 amino acids. Germline values: CDR1 LNHDA, CDR2 SQIVND (reference sequence). Looking up the rest from reference TRBV19 and TRBJ2-1 gives the full variable domain: DGGITQSPKYLFRKEGQNVTLSCEQNLNHDAMYWYRQDPGQGLRLIYYSQIVNDFQKGDIAEGYSVSREKKESFPLTVTSAQKNPTAFYLCASSYLGDRGLNEQFFGPGTRLTVL.

This sequence joins TRBV11-2 and TRBJ1-2; 9 nucleotides align to TRBD1. Germline-derived CDR1 and CDR2 are SGHAT and FQNNGV. The CDR3 totals 15 residues. The V segment lost 3 bases and the J segment 6 bases; nucleotides outside the gene matches: 8. The CDR3 region is CASSLRQGGDHGYTF. Here the CDR3 DNA reads TGTGCCAGCAGCTTGCGACAGGGGGGAGATCATGGCTACACCTTC.

CDR3: CASSLLGDSNQPQHF. The CDR3 DNA follows: TGTGCCAGCTCACTATTGGGGGACAGCAATCAGCCCCAGCATTTT. V gene TRBV18 combines with J gene TRBJ1-5; TRBD1 might be the D (5 bases). The germline V and J ends were trimmed by 4 bases and 1 base, with 11 bases remaining between them. Germline loops: CDR1 KGHSH, CDR2 LQKENI. The CDR3 consists of 15 residues.

The gene calls are TRBV7-2 and TRBJ1-1; D remains ambiguous. Germline loops: CDR1 SGHTA, CDR2 FQGNSA. The V end lost 2 bases, the J end lost 3 bases, and 13 bases lay between the germline ends. The CDR3 is 15 residues long. For the CDR3, the DNA is TGTGCCAGCAGCTTAAAGTCGGGTGGTTACACTGAAGCTTTCTTT. It translates to CASSLKSGGYTEAFF.

The CDR3 here is CASSRLAGFTDTQYF. The CDR3, as DNA: TGTGCCAGCAGCCGACTAGCGGGGTTCACAGATACGCAGTATTTT. V gene TRBV5-8 combines with J gene TRBJ2-3; 11 positions match TRBD2. Per germline, CDR1 SGHTS and CDR2 YDEGEE. J gave up 2 bases and V 4 bases, and 3 bases lay outside the gene matches. This CDR3 has 15 residues.

This chain joins TRBV4-1 and TRBJ1-5; 8 bases are shared with TRBD1. V trimming: 4 bases; J trimming: 7 bases; junction bases outside the gene matches: 9. CDR3 length: 15 residues. The germline gives CDR1 MGHRA, CDR2 YSYEKL. CDR3 residues: CASSLGQGKGQPQHF. In nucleotides, the CDR3 is TGCGCCAGCAGCCTCGGACAGGGAAAAGGACAGCCCCAGCATTTT.

The chain recombines TRBV6-6 with TRBJ1-5; D may be TRBD1 (5 bases). The CDR3 covers 14 residues. Germline values: CDR1 MNHNY, CDR2 SVGAGI (reference sequence). The V end lost 4 bases, the J end lost 1 base, and 8 bases lay between the germline ends. CDR3 bases: TGTGCCAGCAGTTCACAGGAGAGCAATCAGCCCCAGCATTTT. This sequence encodes CASSSQESNQPQHF.

V and J are TRBV6-1 and TRBJ2-7, with D uncertain. The CDR3 totals 15 residues. Looked up from germline, CDR1 is MNHNS and CDR2 is SASEGT. The V end was cut by 2 bases, the J end by 2 bases, with 13 bases between. As DNA, the CDR3 is TGTGCCAGCAGTGAAATTTTTGGTTGGCCCTACGAGCAGTACTTC. It specifies CASSEIFGWPYEQYF.

The CDR3 loop is CASRGVGAEVNTEAFF. The CDR3 DNA follows: TGTGCCAGTAGGGGAGTCGGTGCGGAGGTGAACACTGAAGCTTTCTTT. V usage is TRBV19 and J usage is TRBJ1-1; D unclear. This CDR3 has 16 residues. CDR1 and CDR2 from the germline V gene are LNHDA and SQIVND (reference sequence). Trimming stripped 6 bases from V and 0 bases from J, with 17 bases between.

This chain joins TRBV7-2 and TRBJ1-5; D gene uncertain. This CDR3 spans 13 amino acids. V was shortened by 1 base and J by 7 bases, with 8 bases between the two germline ends. Germline V CDR1 and CDR2: SGHTA, FQGNSA. The CDR3 sequence is CASSLDGYQPQHF. The CDR3, as DNA: TGTGCCAGCAGCTTAGATGGGTACCAGCCCCAGCATTTT. The entire variable domain, with the rest obtained from reference TRBV7-2 and TRBJ1-5, is as follows: GAGVSQSPSNKVTEKGKDVELRCDPISGHTALYWYRQSLGQGLEFLIYFQGNSAPDKSGLPSDRFSAERTGGSVSTLTIQRTQQEDSAVYLCASSLDGYQPQHFGDGTRLSIL.

The rearrangement uses TRBV5-1 and TRBJ1-3; tentatively, D is TRBD1 (5 bases). The CDR3 spans 17 residues. Germline values: CDR1 SGHRS, CDR2 YFSETQ. V lost 4 bases, J lost 1 base, and 18 bases lay in between. The CDR3 loop reads CASSPKPTPGSGNTIYF. The CDR3 DNA sequence: TGCGCCAGCAGCCCAAAGCCAACCCCAGGGTCTGGAAACACCATATATTTT.

The rearrangement uses TRBV6-2 or TRBV6-3 and TRBJ1-2; TRBD1 is a possible D gene (5 bases). Germline CDR1 and CDR2: MNHEY and SVGEGT. Trimming cost V 2 bases and J 4 bases, with 11 bases left between them. The CDR3 runs to 14 residues. CDR3 sequence: CASSYAWGSYGYTF. The CDR3 DNA sequence: TGTGCCAGCAGTTACGCGTGGGGGAGCTATGGCTACACCTTC.

The V gene is TRBV19, the J gene TRBJ2-7, with TRBD2 matching over 7 bases. V lost 6 bases, J lost 4 bases, and 6 bases stayed unmatched. There are 13 residues in the CDR3. Germline CDR1 LNHDA, CDR2 SQIVND (reference sequence). This chain's CDR3 is CASSPSGGYEQYF. DNA of the CDR3: TGTGCCAGTAGCCCTTCGGGGGGTTACGAGCAGTACTTC.

The V gene is TRBV4-2, the J gene TRBJ1-6, with D possibly TRBD1 on 5 matching bases. This CDR3 comprises 15 residues. CDR1 and CDR2 from the germline V gene are LGHNA and YNFKEQ. Trimming took off 0 bases at V and 6 bases at J, with 9 bases between the two ends. The CDR3 DNA reads as TGTGCCAGCAGCCAAGATCTAGGGGCTAATTCACCCCTCCACTTT. Its protein is CASSQDLGANSPLHF.

The chain recombines TRBV18 with TRBJ2-5, with D possibly being TRBD1 (5 bases). This CDR3 region has 14 residues. The ends were cut back, 3 bases at V and 1 base at J, with 9 bases in the middle. Germline values: CDR1 KGHSH, CDR2 LQKENI. For the CDR3, the DNA is TGTGCCAGCTCACCGCGGCAGGGCCAAGAGACCCAGTACTTC. This codes for CASSPRQGQETQYF. Filled out from reference TRBV18 and TRBJ2-5, the complete variable domain reads NAGVMQNPRHLVRRRGQEARLRCSPMKGHSHVYWYRQLPEEGLKFMVYLQKENIIDESGMPKERFSAEFPKEGPSILRIQQVVRGDSAAYFCASSPRQGQETQYFGPGTRLLVL.

This chain connects TRBV7-6 to TRBJ2-7; 12 positions agree with TRBD1. V gave up 4 bases and J gave up 2 bases; unmatched junction bases: 3. This CDR3 spans 15 amino acids. Germline V CDR1 and CDR2: SGHVS, FNYEAQ. The CDR3 is CASSWGTGGPYEQYF. The DNA of the CDR3 is TGTGCCAGCAGCTGGGGGACAGGGGGCCCCTACGAGCAGTACTTC.

The CDR3 protein is CASSSRGTGDEKLFF. The CDR3 nucleotides are TGTGCCAGCAGTTCACGTGGGACAGGGGATGAAAAACTGTTTTTT. The V and J genes are TRBV6-1 and TRBJ1-4; 10 nucleotides match TRBD1. Trimming took 5 bases from V and 6 from J; bases not matched to a gene: 6. Germline CDR1 and CDR2: MNHNS and SASEGT. The CDR3 loop spans 15 amino acids.

V usage is TRBV5-4 and J usage is TRBJ2-3; D could derive from TRBD1 or TRBD2 (6 bases each). This CDR3 is 15 amino acids long. V gave up 1 base and J gave up 0 bases, with 9 bases separating them. The V gene's germline CDR1 is SGHNT and CDR2 YYREEE (reference sequence). In nucleotides, the CDR3 is TGTGCCAGCAGCTTGCCGGGGGCTAGCACAGATACGCAGTATTTT. This sequence encodes CASSLPGASTDTQYF.

There are a few counts of this clone. The rearrangement uses TRBV2 and TRBJ2-4; 9 nucleotides match TRBD1. Germline trimming cut 6 bases from V and 6 bases from J; bases unmatched to any gene: 9. The CDR3 has 15 amino acids. Germline V lookup: CDR1 SNHLY, CDR2 FYNNEI. The DNA of the CDR3 is TGTGCCAGCAGAACAGGGGGCGGAATAATAAACATTCAGTACTTC. Translating it yields CASRTGGGIINIQYF.